Below are 16 T cell receptor beta chains sequenced from a single sample in a study of T cell responses to AZD1222 COVID-19 vaccine (dated by TCRdb to the early 2020s). Library method: the immunoSEQ multiplex PCR assay. Not all clones reach the TCRdb copy of this immuneACCESS table, which keeps in-frame sequences only. Checked studies attribute under half of the gap to unresolved V genes and leave the rest unexplained. Recorded for this sample are about 140,000 clones; more than 85% of them occurred a single time. About 2.5% of the sample lies in the top ten. Per the publication, the time point label means: baseline before first vaccination. The specimen was peripheral blood, collected on day 0 of AZD1222 vaccination. The receptors were gathered from an adult in good health.

V and J are TRBV28 and TRBJ1-1; tentatively, D is TRBD1 (6 bases). The germline CDR1 and CDR2 sequences are MDHEN and SYDVKM. This CDR3 comprises 14 residues. Trimming shortened V by 1 base and J by 11 bases, and 17 bases separated the two germline ends. CDR3 sequence reads: CASSLFPVDRRAFF. The CDR3 coding sequence is TGTGCCAGCAGTTTATTCCCCGTAGACAGGAGGGCTTTCTTT.

This clone came up once. V and J are TRBV19 and TRBJ2-7; 10 nucleotides match TRBD1. Looked up from germline, CDR1 is LNHDA and CDR2 is SQIVND (reference sequence). The CDR3 is 16 residues long. V was pared by 1 base and J by 2 bases, with 5 bases of the junction left unmatched. CDR3 amino acids: CASSIAGTGATYEQYF. The CDR3 DNA follows: TGTGCCAGTAGTATAGCCGGGACAGGGGCTACCTACGAGCAGTACTTC.

CDR3 sequence reads: CASSLSAGVSYEQYF. The CDR3 region has the DNA TGTGCCAGCAGTTTATCGGCAGGGGTTTCCTACGAGCAGTACTTC. The rearrangement uses TRBV27 and TRBJ2-7; the D gene is possibly TRBD1 (6 bases). Trimming removed 0 bases at V and 1 base at J, with 10 bases between. Germline assignment: CDR1 MNHEY and CDR2 SMNVEV (reference sequence). The CDR3 runs to 15 residues.

This chain links TRBV27 with TRBJ1-2, with TRBD1 identical over 8 bases. V dropped 5 bases and J dropped 2; count of bases not matched to a gene: 1. The CDR3 totals 13 residues. The germline V gene encodes CDR1 MNHEY and CDR2 SMNVEV (reference sequence). The CDR3 loop is CASSRQGNYGYTF. DNA of the CDR3: TGTGCCAGCAGTCGACAGGGGAACTATGGCTACACCTTC.

Concerning this clone: This CDR3 is also generated by other DNA sequences in the sample. The J gene is TRBJ1-5, the V gene TRBV30; the D is unclear. Germline CDR1 GTSNPN, CDR2 SVGIG (reference sequence). V was cut by 0 bases and J by 4 bases, with 7 bases left in between. The CDR3 spans 13 residues. In nucleotides, the CDR3 is TGTGCCTGGAGTGTACTAAGGAATCAGCCCCAGCATTTT. Its translation: CAWSVLRNQPQHF.

The chain uses TRBV11-3 and TRBJ2-1; D remains unclear. This CDR3 spans 14 amino acids. Germline V gives CDR1 SGHNT, CDR2 YENEEA. Trimming stripped 3 bases from V and 0 bases from J, with 6 bases between. In nucleotides, the CDR3 is TGTGCCAGCAGCTTTGCGAGCTCCTACAATGAGCAGTTCTTC. It codes for CASSFASSYNEQFF.

This clone appeared a single time. This chain uses TRBV30 with TRBJ1-5; a weak D match, TRBD1 (6 bases). CDR3 size: 13 residues. Per the germline V gene, CDR1 is GTSNPN and CDR2 is SVGIG (reference sequence). V was pared by 3 bases and J by 4 bases, with 10 bases between. In DNA form, the CDR3 reads TGTGCCTGGAGCTATACAGGGAATCAGCCCCAGCATTTT. Its translation is CAWSYTGNQPQHF.

The chain is built from TRBV5-1 and TRBJ2-7, with D perhaps being TRBD1 or TRBD2 (5 bases each). The CDR3 runs 12 residues. The germline V and J ends were trimmed by 5 bases and 6 bases, with 12 bases remaining between them. The germline V gene encodes CDR1 SGHRS and CDR2 YFSETQ. The CDR3 nucleotides are TGCGCCAGCAGGCCCTTTGGGGGCGAGCAGTACTTC. This codes for CASRPFGGEQYF.

This chain links TRBV6-5 with TRBJ1-2, with no clear D. The CDR3 spans 12 residues. Germline CDR1 and CDR2: MNHEY and SVGAGI. V lost 9 bases and J lost 2, with 10 bases in between. As DNA, the CDR3 is TGTGCCAGTAGGAGATACAACTATGGCTACACCTTC. Protein: CASRRYNYGYTF.

This rearrangement joins TRBV5-5 to TRBJ1-2, with 7 positions matching TRBD1. CDR1 SGHKS and CDR2 YYEKEE come from the germline V gene (reference sequence). The V segment lost 0 bases and the J segment 4 bases; nucleotides outside the gene matches: 9. The CDR3 sequence is 16 residues long. CDR3 protein: CASSLGPRGYGYGYTF. CDR3 sequence (DNA): TGTGCCAGCAGCTTGGGACCCAGGGGGTATGGCTATGGCTACACCTTC.

The chain is built from TRBV18 and TRBJ2-1; 14 positions agree with TRBD2. There are 15 residues in the CDR3. Germline CDR1 is KGHSH and CDR2 is LQKENI. V was clipped by 0 bases and J by 12 bases; unmatched bases: 4. The CDR3 bases are TGTGCCAGCTCACCACCGGGACTAGCGGGAGTGGGGCAGTTCTTC. It specifies CASSPPGLAGVGQFF.

The count of this clone is one. This sequence joins TRBV27 and TRBJ1-2; the D gene is possibly TRBD1 (5 bases). Per germline, CDR1 MNHEY and CDR2 SMNVEV (reference sequence). The CDR3 consists of 16 residues. The ends were cut back, 5 bases at V and 3 bases at J, with 19 bases in the middle. The CDR3 DNA is TGTGCCAGCAGTCCCTACCTCGACAGCCTCCACTATGGCTACACCTTC. Residues: CASSPYLDSLHYGYTF.

CDR3 bases: TGCGCCAGCAGTGAGAGCGGACAGGATGAAAAACTGTTTTTT. Translated, it gives CASSESGQDEKLFF. The chain uses TRBV10-1 and TRBJ1-4, with 7 bases lining up with TRBD1. The germline V gene has CDR1 WNHNN and CDR2 SYGVQD (reference sequence). The CDR3 is 14 amino acids. The trim removed 2 bases at V and 6 bases at J, leaving 3 bases unmatched.

This clone appeared a few times. The chain links TRBV6-1 to TRBJ2-7; 8 bases match TRBD1. The CDR3 length is 14 residues. V shed 0 bases and J 4 bases; nucleotides not matched to a gene: 2. In germline, CDR1 is MNHNS, CDR2 SASEGT. The chain's CDR3 is CASSEAGQVYEQYF. CDR3 sequence (DNA): TGTGCCAGCAGTGAAGCGGGACAGGTATACGAGCAGTACTTC.

The gene calls are TRBV11-3 and TRBJ2-7; D tentatively reads TRBD1 or TRBD2 (5 bases each). Germline V lookup: CDR1 SGHNT, CDR2 YENEEA. The CDR3 has 10 residues. Trimming pared 0 bases from V and 13 bases from J, leaving 7 bases between. CDR3 in amino acids: CASSLDRDYF. Here the CDR3 DNA reads TGTGCCAGCAGCTTAGATCGGGACTACTTC.

This sequence joins TRBV5-4 and TRBJ1-2, with D possibly TRBD1 on 5 matching bases. Trimming took off 6 bases at V and 7 bases at J, with 19 bases between the two ends. CDR3 length equals 14 residues. The germline V gene encodes CDR1 SGHNT and CDR2 YYREEE (reference sequence). The CDR3 is CASKLWGGFSGYTF. CDR3 nucleotides: TGTGCCAGCAAGCTGTGGGGGGGATTCTCTGGCTACACCTTC. Drawing the rest from reference TRBV5-4 and TRBJ1-2, the complete variable domain is ETGVTQSPTHLIKTRGQQVTLRCSSQSGHNTVSWYQQALGQGPQFIFQYYREEENGRGNFPPRFSGLQFPNYSSELNVNALELDDSALYLCASKLWGGFSGYTFGSGTRLTVV.